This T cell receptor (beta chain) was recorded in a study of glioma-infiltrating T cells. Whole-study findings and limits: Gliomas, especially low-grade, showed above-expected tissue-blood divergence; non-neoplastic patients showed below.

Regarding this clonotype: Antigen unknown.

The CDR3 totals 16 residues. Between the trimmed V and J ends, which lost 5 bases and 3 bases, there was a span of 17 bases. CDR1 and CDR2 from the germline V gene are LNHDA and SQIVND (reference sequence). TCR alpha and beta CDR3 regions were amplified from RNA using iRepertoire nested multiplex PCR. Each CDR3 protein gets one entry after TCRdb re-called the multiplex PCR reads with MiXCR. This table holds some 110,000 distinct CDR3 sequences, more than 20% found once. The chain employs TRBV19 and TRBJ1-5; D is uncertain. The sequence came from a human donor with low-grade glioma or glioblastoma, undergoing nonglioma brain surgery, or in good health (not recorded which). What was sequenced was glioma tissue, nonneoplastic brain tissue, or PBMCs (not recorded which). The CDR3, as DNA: TGTGCCAGTAGTCCCCTCCCACATGAGTACAATCAGCCCCAGCATTTT. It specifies CASSPLPHEYNQPQHF.